This is a list of T cell receptor beta chains from one sample in a study of blood T cells in healthy people across ages. One entry per CDR3 protein, called by TCRdb with MiXCR from the 5' RACE reads. In the table there are fewer than 900,000 distinct CDR3 sequences, roughly two fifths of which are singletons. The specimen was blood. The receptors derive from an older woman in good health. The CDR3 runs from the conserved cysteine through the conserved F or W. A D gene is named only where the DNA matches it firmly. Only part of the rows carry a size: once, few, many, or a class if the clone is expanded.

cdr3_nt	cdr3_aa	d_call	clone_size	j_call	cdr3_length	v_call
TGTGCCAGCAGTTACTCCGGCTCTGCTAACTATGGCTACACCTTC	CASSYSGSANYGYTF	NA	NA	TRBJ1-2	15	TRBV6-5
TGTGCCAGCAGCCAAACCGCGGGTAGCAGGGAGCAGTTCTTC	CASSQTAGSREQFF	NA	NA	TRBJ2-1	14	TRBV7-8
TGTGCCAGCAGCTTAACAAGACTAGCGGCTTTTTACGAGCAGTACTTC	CASSLTRLAAFYEQYF	NA	NA	TRBJ2-7	16	TRBV21-1
TGTGCCAGCAGTTTATCTAGGGCTGGGGCCAACGTCCTGACTTTC	CASSLSRAGANVLTF	NA	NA	TRBJ2-6	15	TRBV12-3/TRBV12-4
TGCAGTGCGCTAGCGGGGGGCACAGATACGCAGTATTTT	CSALAGGTDTQYF	TRBD2	many	TRBJ2-3	13	TRBV20-1
TGCAGTGCGTTAGCGGGAGTTGGCACAGATACGCAGTATTTT	CSALAGVGTDTQYF	TRBD2	once	TRBJ2-3	14	TRBV20-1
TGTGCCAGCAGCGCCCCCCTAGCGGGAGAGACCCAGTACTTC	CASSAPLAGETQYF	TRBD2	NA	TRBJ2-5	14	TRBV9
TGTGCCAGCAGCTTAAGACCCGGCGGCTCCTACGAGCAGTACTTC	CASSLRPGGSYEQYF	NA	many	TRBJ2-7	15	TRBV7-3
TGCAGCGGTTTAGCGGGAGCGGCGGGTGAGCAGTTCTTC	CSGLAGAAGEQFF	TRBD2	NA	TRBJ2-1	13	TRBV29-1
TGTGCCAGCAGTTTAGGGACAGGGGGCAACGGTGAAGCTTTCTTT	CASSLGTGGNGEAFF	TRBD1	few	TRBJ1-1	15	TRBV28
TGTGCCACCAGCAGAGATAACGGTCCTGATACGCAGTATTTT	CATSRDNGPDTQYF	NA	NA	TRBJ2-3	14	TRBV15
TGTGCCAGCGGAGTACGGGTCACTGAAGCTTTCTTT	CASGVRVTEAFF	NA	NA	TRBJ1-1	12	TRBV6-6
TGTGCCAGCAGCCTCGACAGGGGGCTCGGAAACACTGAAGCTTTCTTT	CASSLDRGLGNTEAFF	TRBD1	NA	TRBJ1-1	16	TRBV12-3/TRBV12-4
TGTGCCAGCAGTGGACTAGCGGGAAGGAATGAGCAGTTCTTC	CASSGLAGRNEQFF	TRBD2	NA	TRBJ2-1	14	TRBV27
TGTGCCAGCAGTTTGGTCGGCGGGTCCGCTTACGAGCAGTACTTC	CASSLVGGSAYEQYF	NA	large	TRBJ2-7	15	TRBV7-9
TGTGCCTGGAGTGGGTTAACAGGGGGCTCTGGTGAAGCTTTCTTT	CAWSGLTGGSGEAFF	TRBD1	NA	TRBJ1-1	15	TRBV30
TGCAGTGCTAGAGATATGCACGGGGGCTACACCTTC	CSARDMHGGYTF	NA	few	TRBJ1-2	12	TRBV20-1
TGTGCCAGCAGTCGACAGGGCCATGGGGTCGAGCAGTACTTC	CASSRQGHGVEQYF	TRBD1	few	TRBJ2-7	14	TRBV2
TGTGCCAGCAGCCAGGGACAGGGAGGCATTGGCTACACCTTC	CASSQGQGGIGYTF	TRBD1	NA	TRBJ1-2	14	TRBV6-2/TRBV6-3
TGTGCCAGCAGCTTAGGTGGTAGCGGCCAACGTCCCAATGAGCAGTTCTTC	CASSLGGSGQRPNEQFF	NA	NA	TRBJ2-1	17	TRBV7-2
TGCAGCGTTGAGGGAGGACTAGCGGGAGTAAATTACGAGCAGTACTTC	CSVEGGLAGVNYEQYF	TRBD2	NA	TRBJ2-7	16	TRBV29-1
TGTGCCAGCAGTTTATTAAGGGCCCAAGGAACAGATACGCAGTATTTT	CASSLLRAQGTDTQYF	NA	NA	TRBJ2-3	16	TRBV27
TGTGCCAGCAGGGACACGGGGCAGAAATATGGCTACACCTTC	CASRDTGQKYGYTF	NA	few	TRBJ1-2	14	TRBV6-5
TGCAGTGCTCCCTCTGCAGGGGGCCCAGATACGCAGTATTTT	CSAPSAGGPDTQYF	TRBD1	few	TRBJ2-3	14	TRBV20-1
TGCAGCGTCGGGACCGGTGTAATGCATGGAAACACCATATATTTT	CSVGTGVMHGNTIYF	NA	once	TRBJ1-3	15	TRBV29-1
TGCAGTGCCCCGGACGGAATGAACACTGAAGCTTTCTTT	CSAPDGMNTEAFF	NA	NA	TRBJ1-1	13	TRBV20-1
TGTGCCAGCAGTTGGGGACTAGAGTCACCACAGCAGTTCTTC	CASSWGLESPQQFF	TRBD2	few	TRBJ2-1	14	TRBV6-2/TRBV6-3
TGTGCCAGCTCACCGGTAGCGGGAGAGGGTCCCAATGAGCAGTTCTTC	CASSPVAGEGPNEQFF	TRBD2	NA	TRBJ2-1	16	TRBV18
TGTGCCAGCAGCTTAGGGACAGGAGATAGCAATCAGCCCCAGCATTTT	CASSLGTGDSNQPQHF	TRBD1	NA	TRBJ1-5	16	TRBV9
TGTGCCGGCAGCAACAACAGGGTCCAGTACTTC	CAGSNNRVQYF	NA	NA	TRBJ2-4	11	TRBV7-6
TGTGCCACCAGCAGAGTGGCGGGAGGGCAAGGGACCCAGTACTTC	CATSRVAGGQGTQYF	TRBD2	NA	TRBJ2-5	15	TRBV15